The rows below give T cell receptor beta chains drawn from one sample of a study of T-cell reconstitution after alpha-beta-depleted transplantation in children. TCRdb ran MiXCR on the PCR reads and lists one entry per CDR3 protein. The repertoire holds around 100,000 distinct CDR3 sequences, with approximately 8% as singletons. Specimen: PBMCs, collected before TCRalphabeta/CD19-depleted stem cell transplant. Receptor source: a boy younger than 10 with acute lymphoblastic leukemia, due to receive a stem cell transplant. The CDR3 runs from the conserved cysteine through the conserved F or W. D genes are given only for firm matches.

j_call v_call d_call cdr3_aa
TRBJ2-5 TRBV20-1 TRBD1 CSADPSTGYETQYF
TRBJ2-1 TRBV7-3 NA CASSSHPRPSSYNEQFF
TRBJ2-1 TRBV5-1 NA CASRHRVNEQFF
TRBJ2-4 TRBV19 TRBD2 CASSHRGGVQNIQYF
TRBJ1-2 TRBV28 TRBD1 CASSPRGRVDGYTF
TRBJ2-5 TRBV5-6 TRBD1 CASSWDRGQTQYF
TRBJ2-5 TRBV6-1 TRBD2 CASIAGLAGGETQYF
TRBJ2-6 TRBV6-2/TRBV6-3 NA CASSYSSGANVLTF
TRBJ2-3 TRBV2 NA CASGTSGLGFTDTQYF
TRBJ2-7 TRBV18 NA CASSPSRGEQYF
TRBJ1-5 TRBV5-6 NA CASSLAPAGQPQHF
TRBJ1-2 TRBV28 NA CASSFPPEGYTF
TRBJ2-3 TRBV2 TRBD2 CASSELAGLHLTDTQYF
TRBJ2-4 TRBV6-1 NA CASSGDIAKNIQYF
TRBJ1-2 TRBV19 NA CASTRDSLSNYGYTF
TRBJ1-4 TRBV7-9 NA CASSLEAATNEKLFF
TRBJ1-2 TRBV4-2 TRBD1 CASSRGQGAWGYTF
TRBJ2-4 TRBV4-3 NA CASSQDDHIQYF
TRBJ1-2 TRBV11-2 NA CASSQTLNYGYTF
TRBJ2-3 TRBV7-2 NA CASSLVGSTFTDTQYF
TRBJ2-7 TRBV7-2 NA CASSLLSATSYEQYF
TRBJ1-2 TRBV29-1 NA CSVWVGNYGYTF
TRBJ2-1 TRBV24-1 NA CATSGQRGQSSSYNEQFF
TRBJ2-2 TRBV25-1 NA CASSDPAGDNVNTGELFF
TRBJ2-2 TRBV5-1 NA CASSFDGVGGELFF
TRBJ1-1 TRBV6-2/TRBV6-3 NA CASSSNRVGNTEAFF
TRBJ2-7 TRBV7-2 NA CASSLGTANTGEQYF
TRBJ1-1 TRBV29-1 NA CSAGGGTEAFF
TRBJ2-1 TRBV7-3 NA CASSSTPLGPYNEQFF
TRBJ2-3 TRBV7-9 NA CASSPGVLGDTQYF
TRBJ2-1 TRBV29-1 NA CSAHKNRATPNEQFF
TRBJ1-2 TRBV7-2 NA CASSFVPGGRGVYYGYTF
TRBJ2-1 TRBV20-1 NA CSASGGLDNEQFF
TRBJ2-1 TRBV19 NA CASPGAFYNEQFF
TRBJ1-6 TRBV19 NA CASKQADYNSPLHF
TRBJ2-1 TRBV19 NA CASTIAGLPYNEQFF
TRBJ2-1 TRBV6-6 TRBD2 CASRVSGGEHNEQFF
TRBJ2-1 TRBV6-2/TRBV6-3 TRBD2 CASSIGLAGYNEQFF
TRBJ2-1 TRBV7-2 NA CASSLGSARNNEQFF
TRBJ1-1 TRBV19 NA CASSRPGPFEAFF
TRBJ1-4 TRBV3-1 NA CASSDQGQPLEKLFF
TRBJ2-5 TRBV7-7 TRBD1 CASSKGQGAYGETQYF
TRBJ1-6 TRBV7-8 NA CASSSISGHALNSPLHF
TRBJ2-1 TRBV6-1 NA CASSGLGVSTHNEQFF
TRBJ2-4 TRBV7-2 NA CASSLPGTTNIQYF
TRBJ2-4 TRBV5-5 NA CASSLDGTSNIQYF
TRBJ2-3 TRBV29-1 NA CSVGGGTDTQYF
TRBJ2-7 TRBV20-1 NA CSANPERSTYEQYF
TRBJ1-5 TRBV7-9 NA CASRFTGRFGNNQPQHF
TRBJ2-1 TRBV20-1 TRBD1 CSVSTGEVEQFF